This T cell receptor beta chain is drawn from a study of blood T cell repertoires in COVID-19. Study-level information: Donors in the United States, Italy and Spain gave samples during acute or convalescent COVID-19. PBMCs, B-cell-depleted T cells, or T cells provided the cDNA or gDNA that made up the material.

Germline CDR1 SGDLS, CDR2 YYNGEE. Trimming took off 0 bases at V and 5 bases at J, with 12 bases between the two ends. The CDR3 runs 14 residues. Cohort assignment relied on participant-reported clinical history. As processed by the authors: Reference gene primer amplification gave estimated nucleated cell counts. Only in-frame clones appear in the TCRdb table, and some are missing; sequencing was by immunoSEQ multiplex PCR. That table furnishes V, J and clone size, whereas the DNA furnished D and trimming. Seen here are hundreds of thousands of clones, around 80% observed once, and the top ten hold 3.5% to 5%.

The sequenced sample was PBMCs or T cells enriched from blood (not recorded which). The clonotype comes from a man younger than 40 with acute COVID-19. This sequence joins TRBV9 and TRBJ2-7; tentatively, D is TRBD1 (5 bases). CDR3 residues: CASSVERQIHEQYV. The DNA of the CDR3 is TGTGCCAGCAGCGTAGAAAGACAGATCCACGAGCAGTACGTC.